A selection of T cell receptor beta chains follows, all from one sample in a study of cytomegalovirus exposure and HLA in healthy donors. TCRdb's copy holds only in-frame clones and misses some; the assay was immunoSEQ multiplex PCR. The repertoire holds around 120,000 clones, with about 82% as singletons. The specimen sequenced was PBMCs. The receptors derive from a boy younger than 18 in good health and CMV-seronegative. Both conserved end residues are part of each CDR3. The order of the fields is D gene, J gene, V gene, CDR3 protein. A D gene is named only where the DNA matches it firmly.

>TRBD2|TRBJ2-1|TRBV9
CASSVSGGGANEQFF
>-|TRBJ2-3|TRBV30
CAWSPVSTDTQYF
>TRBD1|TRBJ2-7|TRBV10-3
CAISGGQGPYEQYF
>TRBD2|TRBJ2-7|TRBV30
CAWNLAGVAYEQYF
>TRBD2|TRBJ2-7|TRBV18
CASSPPLAGSEQYF
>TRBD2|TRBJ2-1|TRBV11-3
CASSPEREGYNEQFF
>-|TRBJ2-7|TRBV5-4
CASREKRSTYEQYF
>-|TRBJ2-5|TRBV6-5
CASNKFTRGETQYF
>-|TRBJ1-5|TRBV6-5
CASSRGVIGQPQHF
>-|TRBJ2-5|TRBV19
CASRVGGQETQYF
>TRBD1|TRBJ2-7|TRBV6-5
CASSYRDRGSYEQYF
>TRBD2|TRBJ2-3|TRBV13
CASSPPGGEGTQYF
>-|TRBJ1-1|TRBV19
CASSSRENTEAFF
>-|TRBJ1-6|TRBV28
CASSLLGGSGNSPLHF
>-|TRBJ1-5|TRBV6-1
CASSEVPVTVTGQPQHF
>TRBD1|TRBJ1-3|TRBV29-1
CSVEGEGDRSSGNTIYF
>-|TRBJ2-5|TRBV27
CASSRFSFSGQETQYF
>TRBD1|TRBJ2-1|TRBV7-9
CALEGGSSYNEQFF
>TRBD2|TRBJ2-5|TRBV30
CAWSAGVRETQYF
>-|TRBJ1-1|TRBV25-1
CASSEYFGTGWGTEAFF
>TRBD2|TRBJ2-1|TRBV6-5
CASSPSGTSRSEQFF
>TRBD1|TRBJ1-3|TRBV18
CASSPGTAISGNTIYF
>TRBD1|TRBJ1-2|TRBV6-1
CASRTGTVYGYTF
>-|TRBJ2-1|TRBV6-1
CASSEAAGAQFF
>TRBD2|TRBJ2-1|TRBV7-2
CASSFGTSGRNSYNEQFF
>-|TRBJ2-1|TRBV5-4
CASSSWGSGDNEQFF
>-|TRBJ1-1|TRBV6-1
CAVSGSFPGGAFF
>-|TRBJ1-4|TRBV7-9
CASSPTTGTNEKLFF
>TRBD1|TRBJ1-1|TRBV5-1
CASSLGQGGTEAFF
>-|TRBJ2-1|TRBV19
CATKAGQSSYNEQFF
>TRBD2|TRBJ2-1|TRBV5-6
CASSSGSGRVPLNEQFF
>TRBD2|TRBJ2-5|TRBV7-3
CASSLVPGGPETQYF
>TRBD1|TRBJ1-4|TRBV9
CASSAGTGGGEKLFF
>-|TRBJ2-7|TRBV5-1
CASSPFGRTESSYEQYF
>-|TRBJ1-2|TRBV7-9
CASSFSSYYGYTF
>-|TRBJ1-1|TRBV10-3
CAISDSMNTEAFF
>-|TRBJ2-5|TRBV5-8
CASSVGAPGETQYF
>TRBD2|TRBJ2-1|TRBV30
CAWQTGTSGYYNEQFF
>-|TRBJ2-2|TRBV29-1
CSAISSTGELFF
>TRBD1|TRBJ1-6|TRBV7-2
CASWTGDYNSPLHF
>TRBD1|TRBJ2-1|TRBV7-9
CASSLARPDREYNEQFF
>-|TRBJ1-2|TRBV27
CASSLSTGFGYTF